The present entry profiles one T cell receptor (beta chain) with its context. This specimen comes from a study of PD-L1 blockade in urothelial cancer. Turning to the study itself: Of prior chemotherapy regimens, patients had received between 0 and 3.

Sequencing used immunoSEQ multiplex PCR; TCRdb keeps in-frame clones, though not all of them. The repertoire holds over 100,000 clones, with 80% to 95% as singletons. Noted time point: peripheral blood 6 weeks after treatment start. The V end was cut by 2 bases, the J end by 0 bases, with 13 bases between. Germline CDR1 is ENHRY and CDR2 is SYGVKD. There are 17 residues in the CDR3. The chain carries TRBV10-3 and TRBJ2-2, with D possibly matching TRBD2 (5 bases). This receptor was taken from a man between 60 and 75 years old with urothelial cancer. Specimen: PBMCs, collected around atezolizumab (anti-PD-L1) treatment. This chain's CDR3 is CAISELVLGPNTGELFF. For the CDR3, the DNA is TGTGCCATCAGTGAGCTCGTACTAGGCCCGAACACCGGGGAGCTGTTTTTT.